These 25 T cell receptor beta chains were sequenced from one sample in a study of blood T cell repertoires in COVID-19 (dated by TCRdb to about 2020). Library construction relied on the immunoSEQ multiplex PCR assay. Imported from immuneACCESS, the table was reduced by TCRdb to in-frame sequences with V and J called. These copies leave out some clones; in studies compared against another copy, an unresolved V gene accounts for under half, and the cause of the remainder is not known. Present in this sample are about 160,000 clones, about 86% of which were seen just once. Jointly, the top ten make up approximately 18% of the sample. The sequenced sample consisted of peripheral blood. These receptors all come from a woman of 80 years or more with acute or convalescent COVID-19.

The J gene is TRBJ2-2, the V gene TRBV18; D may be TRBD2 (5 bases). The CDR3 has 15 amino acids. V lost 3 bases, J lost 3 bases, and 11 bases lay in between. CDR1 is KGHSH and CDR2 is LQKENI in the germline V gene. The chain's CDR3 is CASSPEELYTGELFF. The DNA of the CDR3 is TGTGCCAGCTCACCGGAGGAACTATACACCGGGGAGCTGTTTTTT.

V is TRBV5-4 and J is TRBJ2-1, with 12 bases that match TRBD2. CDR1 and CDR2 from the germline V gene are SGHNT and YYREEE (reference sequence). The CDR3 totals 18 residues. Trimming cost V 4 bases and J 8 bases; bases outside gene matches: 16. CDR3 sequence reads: CASSVQKLAGGVRDEQFF. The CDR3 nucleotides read TGTGCCAGCAGCGTACAAAAGCTAGCGGGAGGGGTTCGGGATGAGCAGTTCTTC.

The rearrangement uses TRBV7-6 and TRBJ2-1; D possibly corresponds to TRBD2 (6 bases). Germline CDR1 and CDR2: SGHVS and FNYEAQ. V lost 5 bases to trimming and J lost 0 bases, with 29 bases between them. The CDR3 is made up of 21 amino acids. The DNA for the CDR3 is TGTGCCAGCAGCCCACACCTTACTAGCAATCGGGGTAAGAGCTCCTACAATGAGCAGTTCTTC. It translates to CASSPHLTSNRGKSSYNEQFF.

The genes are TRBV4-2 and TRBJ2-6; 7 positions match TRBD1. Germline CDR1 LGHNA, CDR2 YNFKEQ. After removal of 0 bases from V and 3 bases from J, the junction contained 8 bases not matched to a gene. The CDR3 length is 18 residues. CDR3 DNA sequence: TGTGCCAGCAGCCAAGACCCCGCAGGGGGTGTTGGGGCCAACGTCCTGACTTTC. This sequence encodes CASSQDPAGGVGANVLTF.

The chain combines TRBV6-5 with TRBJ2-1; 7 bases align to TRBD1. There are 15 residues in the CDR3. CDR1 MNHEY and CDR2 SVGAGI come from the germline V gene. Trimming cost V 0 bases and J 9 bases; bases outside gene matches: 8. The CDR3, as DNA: TGTGCCAGCAGTTACTCTGCAGGGGGATTTGTTGAGCAGTTCTTC. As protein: CASSYSAGGFVEQFF.

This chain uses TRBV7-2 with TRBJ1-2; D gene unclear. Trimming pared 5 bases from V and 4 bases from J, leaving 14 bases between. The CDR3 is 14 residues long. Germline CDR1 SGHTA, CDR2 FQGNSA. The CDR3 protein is CASSKQRVGYGYTF. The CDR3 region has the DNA TGTGCCAGCAGCAAACAGAGGGTTGGCTATGGCTACACCTTC.

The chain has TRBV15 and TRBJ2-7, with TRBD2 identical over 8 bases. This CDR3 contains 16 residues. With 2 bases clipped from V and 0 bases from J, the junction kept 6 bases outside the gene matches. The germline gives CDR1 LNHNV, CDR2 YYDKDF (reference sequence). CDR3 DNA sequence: TGTGCCACCAGCAGAAACCCGGGGGGGGGCTCCTACGAGCAGTACTTC. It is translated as CATSRNPGGGSYEQYF. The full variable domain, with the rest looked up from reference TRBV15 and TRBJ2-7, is DAMVIQNPRYQVTQFGKPVTLSCSQTLNHNVMYWYQQKSSQAPKLLFHYYDKDFNNEADTPDNFQSRRPNTSFCFLDIRSPGLGDTAMYLCATSRNPGGGSYEQYFGPGTRLTVT.

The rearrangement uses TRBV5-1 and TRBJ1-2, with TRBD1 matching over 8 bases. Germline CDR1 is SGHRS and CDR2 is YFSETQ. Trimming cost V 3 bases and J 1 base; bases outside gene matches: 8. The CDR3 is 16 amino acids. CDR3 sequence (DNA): TGCGCCAGCAGCTCAGGGGGCGAGGACCTTAACTATGGCTACACCTTC. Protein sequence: CASSSGGEDLNYGYTF.

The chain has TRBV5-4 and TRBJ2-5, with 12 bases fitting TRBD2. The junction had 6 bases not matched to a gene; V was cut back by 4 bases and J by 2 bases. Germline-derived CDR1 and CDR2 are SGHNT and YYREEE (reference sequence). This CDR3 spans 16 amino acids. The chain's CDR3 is CASSESSGGAQETQYF. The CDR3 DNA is TGTGCCAGCAGCGAATCTAGCGGGGGGGCTCAAGAGACCCAGTACTTC.

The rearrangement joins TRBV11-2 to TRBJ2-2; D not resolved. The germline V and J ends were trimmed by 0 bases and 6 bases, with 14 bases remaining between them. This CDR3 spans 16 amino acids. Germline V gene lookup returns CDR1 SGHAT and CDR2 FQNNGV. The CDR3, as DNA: TGTGCCAGCAGCTTAGACAGGTTCCCGGCCGCCGGGGAGCTGTTTTTT. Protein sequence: CASSLDRFPAAGELFF.

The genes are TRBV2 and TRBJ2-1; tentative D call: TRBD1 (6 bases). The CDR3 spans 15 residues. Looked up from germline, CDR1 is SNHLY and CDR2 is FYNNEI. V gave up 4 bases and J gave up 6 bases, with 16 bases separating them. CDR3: CASSGGQLRGNEQFF. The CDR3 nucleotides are TGTGCCAGCAGTGGGGGACAACTCAGGGGCAATGAGCAGTTCTTC.

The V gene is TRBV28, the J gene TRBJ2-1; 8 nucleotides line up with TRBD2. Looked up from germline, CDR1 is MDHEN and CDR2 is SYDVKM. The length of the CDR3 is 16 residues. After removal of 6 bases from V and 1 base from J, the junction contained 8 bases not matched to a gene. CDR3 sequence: CASRLRLAPSYNEQFF. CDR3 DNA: TGTGCCAGCAGACTTAGACTAGCGCCTTCCTACAATGAGCAGTTCTTC.

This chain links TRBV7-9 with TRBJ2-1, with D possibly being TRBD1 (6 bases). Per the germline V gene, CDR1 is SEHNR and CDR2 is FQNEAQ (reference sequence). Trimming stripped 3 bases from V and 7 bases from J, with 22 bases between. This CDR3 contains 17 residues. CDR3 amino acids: CASSFPGAGVKRNEQFF. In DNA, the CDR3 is TGTGCCAGCAGCTTCCCAGGGGCAGGGGTGAAGAGGAATGAGCAGTTCTTC.

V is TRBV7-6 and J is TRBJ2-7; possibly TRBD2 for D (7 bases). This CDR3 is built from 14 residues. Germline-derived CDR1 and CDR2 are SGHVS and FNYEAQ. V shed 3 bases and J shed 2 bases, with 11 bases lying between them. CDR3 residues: CASSFGGQPYEQYF. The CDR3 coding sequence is TGTGCCAGCAGCTTCGGGGGGCAGCCCTACGAGCAGTACTTC.

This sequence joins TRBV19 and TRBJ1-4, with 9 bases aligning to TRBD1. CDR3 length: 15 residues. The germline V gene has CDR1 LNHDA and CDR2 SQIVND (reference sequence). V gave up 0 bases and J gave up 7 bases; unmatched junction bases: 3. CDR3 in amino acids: CASSIEWTGVEKLFF. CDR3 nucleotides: TGTGCCAGTAGTATAGAGTGGACAGGGGTTGAAAAACTGTTTTTT.

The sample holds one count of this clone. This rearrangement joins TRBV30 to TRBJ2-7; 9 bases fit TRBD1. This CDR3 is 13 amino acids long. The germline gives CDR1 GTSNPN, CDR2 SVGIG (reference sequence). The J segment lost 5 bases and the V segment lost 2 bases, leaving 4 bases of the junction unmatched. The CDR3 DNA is TGTGCCTGGAGTTCGTGGACAGGGGACGAGCAGTACTTC. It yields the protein CAWSSWTGDEQYF.

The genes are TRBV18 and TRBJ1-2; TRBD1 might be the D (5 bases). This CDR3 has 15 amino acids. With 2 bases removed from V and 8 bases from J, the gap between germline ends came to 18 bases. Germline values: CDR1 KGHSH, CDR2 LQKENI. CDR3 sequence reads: CASSPVREPLEGYTF. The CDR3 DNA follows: TGTGCCAGCTCACCAGTCAGGGAACCCCTTGAGGGCTACACCTTC. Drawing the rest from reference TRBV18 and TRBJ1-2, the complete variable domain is NAGVMQNPRHLVRRRGQEARLRCSPMKGHSHVYWYRQLPEEGLKFMVYLQKENIIDESGMPKERFSAEFPKEGPSILRIQQVVRGDSAAYFCASSPVREPLEGYTFGSGTRLTVV.

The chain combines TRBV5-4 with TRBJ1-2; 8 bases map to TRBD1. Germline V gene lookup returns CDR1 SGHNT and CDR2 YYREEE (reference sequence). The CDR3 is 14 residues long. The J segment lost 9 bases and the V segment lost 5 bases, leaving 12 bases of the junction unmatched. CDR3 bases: TGTGCCAGCAGTCTCCGGGACAGGTTCTTGAGCTACACCTTC. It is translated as CASSLRDRFLSYTF.

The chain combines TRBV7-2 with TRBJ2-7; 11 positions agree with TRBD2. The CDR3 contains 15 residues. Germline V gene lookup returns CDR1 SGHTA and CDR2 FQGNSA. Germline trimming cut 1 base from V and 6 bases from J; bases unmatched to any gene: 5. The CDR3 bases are TGTGCCAGCAGCTTAGGGCTAGCGGGGGGTCGCGAGCAGTACTTC. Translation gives CASSLGLAGGREQYF.

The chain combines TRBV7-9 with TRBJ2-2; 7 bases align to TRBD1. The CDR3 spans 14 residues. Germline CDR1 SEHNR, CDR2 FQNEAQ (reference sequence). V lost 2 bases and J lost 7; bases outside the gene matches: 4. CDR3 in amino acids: CASSLIQGVGELFF. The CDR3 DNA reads TGTGCCAGCAGCTTAATCCAGGGGGTCGGGGAGCTGTTTTTT. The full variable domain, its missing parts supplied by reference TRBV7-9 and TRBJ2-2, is DTGVSQNPRHKITKRGQNVTFRCDPISEHNRLYWYRQTLGQGPEFLTYFQNEAQLEKSRLLSDRFSAERPKGSFSTLEIQRTEQGDSAMYLCASSLIQGVGELFFGEGSRLTVL.

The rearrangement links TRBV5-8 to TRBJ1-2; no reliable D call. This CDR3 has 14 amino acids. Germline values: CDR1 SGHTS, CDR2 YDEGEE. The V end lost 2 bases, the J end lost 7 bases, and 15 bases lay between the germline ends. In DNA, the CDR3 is TGTGCCAGCAGCTTATCGGGGAAGGAGGTTGGCTACACCTTC. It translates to CASSLSGKEVGYTF.

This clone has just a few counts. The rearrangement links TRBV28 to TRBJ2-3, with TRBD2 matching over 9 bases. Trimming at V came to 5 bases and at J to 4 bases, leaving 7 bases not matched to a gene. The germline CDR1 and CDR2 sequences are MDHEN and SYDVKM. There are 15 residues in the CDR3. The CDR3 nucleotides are TGTGCCAGCAGTAATCCGGGACTAGCTTCAGATACGCAGTATTTT. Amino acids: CASSNPGLASDTQYF.

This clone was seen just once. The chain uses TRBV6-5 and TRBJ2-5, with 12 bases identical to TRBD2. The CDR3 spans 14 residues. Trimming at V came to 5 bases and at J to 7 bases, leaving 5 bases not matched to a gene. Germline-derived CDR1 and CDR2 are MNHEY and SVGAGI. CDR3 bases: TGTGCCAGCAGTCCTAGCGGGGGGGCGGGGACCCAGTACTTC. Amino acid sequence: CASSPSGGAGTQYF.

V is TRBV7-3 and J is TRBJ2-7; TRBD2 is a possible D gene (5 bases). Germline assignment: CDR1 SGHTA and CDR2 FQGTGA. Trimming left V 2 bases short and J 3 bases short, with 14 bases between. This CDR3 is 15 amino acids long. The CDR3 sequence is CASSLSPGRGYEQYF. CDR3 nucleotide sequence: TGTGCCAGCAGCTTATCTCCCGGCCGGGGCTACGAGCAGTACTTC.

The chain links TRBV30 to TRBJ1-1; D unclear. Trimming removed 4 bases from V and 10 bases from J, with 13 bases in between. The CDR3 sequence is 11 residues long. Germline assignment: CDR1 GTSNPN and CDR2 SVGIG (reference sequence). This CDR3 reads CAWIRAEGAFF. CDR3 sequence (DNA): TGTGCCTGGATACGGGCCGAGGGAGCTTTCTTT. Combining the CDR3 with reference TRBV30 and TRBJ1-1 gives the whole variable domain SQTIHQWPATLVQPVGSPLSLECTVEGTSNPNLYWYRQAAGRGLQLLFYSVGIGQISSEVPQNLSASRPQDRQFILSSKKLLLSDSGFYLCAWIRAEGAFFGQGTRLTVV.